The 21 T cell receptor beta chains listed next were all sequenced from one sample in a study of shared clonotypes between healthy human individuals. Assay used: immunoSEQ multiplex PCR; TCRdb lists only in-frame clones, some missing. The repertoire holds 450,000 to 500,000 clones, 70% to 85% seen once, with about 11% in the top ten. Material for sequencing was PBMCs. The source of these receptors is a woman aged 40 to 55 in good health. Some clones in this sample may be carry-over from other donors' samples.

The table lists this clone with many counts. The CDR3 reads CASSNLADQGEQYF. DNA for the CDR3: TGTGCCAGTAGTAACCTAGCAGACCAGGGCGAGCAGTACTTC. The genes are TRBV19 and TRBJ2-7; D possibly uses TRBD1 or TRBD2 (5 bases each). CDR1 is LNHDA and CDR2 is SQIVND in the germline V gene (reference sequence). The CDR3 is 14 amino acids. Deletions cut 4 bases from V and 6 bases from J, with 16 bases between.

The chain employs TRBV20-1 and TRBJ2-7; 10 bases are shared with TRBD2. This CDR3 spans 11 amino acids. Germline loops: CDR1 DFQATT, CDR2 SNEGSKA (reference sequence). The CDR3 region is CSMRPSGSMYF. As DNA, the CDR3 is TGCAGCATGAGACCTAGCGGGAGTATGTACTTC.

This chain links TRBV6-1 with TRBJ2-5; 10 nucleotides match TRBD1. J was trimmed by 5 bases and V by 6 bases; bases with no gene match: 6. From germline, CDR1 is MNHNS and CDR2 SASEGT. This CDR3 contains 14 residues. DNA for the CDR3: TGTGCCAGCAGGTTCGACAGGGGGCCGGAGACCCAGTACTTC. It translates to CASRFDRGPETQYF.

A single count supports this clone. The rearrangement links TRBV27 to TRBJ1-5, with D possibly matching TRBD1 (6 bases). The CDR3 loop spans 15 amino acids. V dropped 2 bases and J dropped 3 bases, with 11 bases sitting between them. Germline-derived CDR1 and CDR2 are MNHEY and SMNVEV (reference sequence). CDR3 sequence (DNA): TGTGCCAGCAGTTTAGTGGGGGCTGCCAATCAGCCCCAGCATTTT. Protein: CASSLVGAANQPQHF.

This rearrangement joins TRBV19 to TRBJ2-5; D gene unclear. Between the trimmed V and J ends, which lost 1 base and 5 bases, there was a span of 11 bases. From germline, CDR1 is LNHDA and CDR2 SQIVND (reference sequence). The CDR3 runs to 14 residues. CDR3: CASSIAARGETQYF. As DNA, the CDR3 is TGTGCCAGTAGTATAGCGGCTAGAGGCGAGACCCAGTACTTC.

The CDR3 DNA reads TGTGCCACCAGCAGAGATTGGGATCGCGGCCCGCGCACAGATACGCAGTATTTT. This encodes CATSRDWDRGPRTDTQYF. The chain links TRBV15 to TRBJ2-3; D call uncertain. Trimming took 0 bases from V and 1 from J, leaving 17 bases between them. CDR3 length equals 18 residues. CDR1 is LNHNV, CDR2 YYDKDF, per germline (reference sequence).

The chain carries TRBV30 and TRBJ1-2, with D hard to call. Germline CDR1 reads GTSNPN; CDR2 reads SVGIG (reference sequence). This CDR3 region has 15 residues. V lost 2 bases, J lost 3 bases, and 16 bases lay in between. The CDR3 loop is CAWSRTPGFHYGYTF. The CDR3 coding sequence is TGTGCCTGGAGTCGCACGCCGGGATTCCACTATGGCTACACCTTC. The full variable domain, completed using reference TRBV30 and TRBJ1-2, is SQTIHQWPATLVQPVGSPLSLECTVEGTSNPNLYWYRQAAGRGLQLLFYSVGIGQISSEVPQNLSASRPQDRQFILSSKKLLLSDSGFYLCAWSRTPGFHYGYTFGSGTRLTVV.

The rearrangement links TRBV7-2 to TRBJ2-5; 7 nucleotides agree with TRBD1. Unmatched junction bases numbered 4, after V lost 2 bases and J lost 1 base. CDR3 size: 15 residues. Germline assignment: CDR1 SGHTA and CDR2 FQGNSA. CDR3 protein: CASSLKGQFQETQYF. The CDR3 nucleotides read TGTGCCAGCAGCTTAAAGGGACAGTTCCAAGAGACCCAGTACTTC.

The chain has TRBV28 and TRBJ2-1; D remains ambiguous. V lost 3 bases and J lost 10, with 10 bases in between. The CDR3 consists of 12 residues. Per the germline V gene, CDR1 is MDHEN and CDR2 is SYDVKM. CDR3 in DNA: TGTGCCAGCAGTTTCCCCCTCACGGAGCAGTTCTTC. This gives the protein CASSFPLTEQFF.

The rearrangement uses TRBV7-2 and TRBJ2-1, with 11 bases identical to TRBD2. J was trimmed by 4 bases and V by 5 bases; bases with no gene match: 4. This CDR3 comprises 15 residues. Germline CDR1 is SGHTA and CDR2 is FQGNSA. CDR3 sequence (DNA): TGTGCCAGCAGCGCGGGACTAGCGGAATACAATGAGCAGTTCTTC. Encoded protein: CASSAGLAEYNEQFF.

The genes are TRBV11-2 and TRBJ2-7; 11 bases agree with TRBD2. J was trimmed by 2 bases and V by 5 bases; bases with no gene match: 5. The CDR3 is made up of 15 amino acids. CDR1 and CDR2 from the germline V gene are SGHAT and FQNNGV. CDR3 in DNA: TGTGCCAGCAGCCGACAGGGACTAGCGGCCTACGAGCAGTACTTC. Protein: CASSRQGLAAYEQYF.

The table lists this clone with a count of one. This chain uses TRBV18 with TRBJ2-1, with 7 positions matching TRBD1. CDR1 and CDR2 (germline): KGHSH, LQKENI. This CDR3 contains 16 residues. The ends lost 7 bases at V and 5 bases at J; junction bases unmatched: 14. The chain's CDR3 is CASFTRAAGGHNEQFF. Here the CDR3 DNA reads TGTGCCAGCTTCACCAGGGCGGCAGGGGGACACAATGAGCAGTTCTTC.

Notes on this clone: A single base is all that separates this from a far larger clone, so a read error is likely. CDR3 region: CASSGGRGLAGESGELFF. The CDR3 bases are TGTGCCAGCTCCGGGGGCAGGGGACTAGCGGGAGAGTCCGGGGAGCTGTTTTTT. The V call is TRBV9, the J call TRBJ2-2; 14 bases match TRBD2. Germline trimming cut 7 bases from V and 6 bases from J; bases unmatched to any gene: 14. CDR1 is SGDLS and CDR2 is YYNGEE in the germline V gene. This CDR3 comprises 18 residues.

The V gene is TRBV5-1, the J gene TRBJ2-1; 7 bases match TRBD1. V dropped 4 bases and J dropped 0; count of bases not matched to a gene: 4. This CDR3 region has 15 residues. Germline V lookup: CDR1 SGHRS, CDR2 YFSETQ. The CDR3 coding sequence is TGCGCCAGCAGCCAGGGACAGAGCTCCTACAATGAGCAGTTCTTC. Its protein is CASSQGQSSYNEQFF.

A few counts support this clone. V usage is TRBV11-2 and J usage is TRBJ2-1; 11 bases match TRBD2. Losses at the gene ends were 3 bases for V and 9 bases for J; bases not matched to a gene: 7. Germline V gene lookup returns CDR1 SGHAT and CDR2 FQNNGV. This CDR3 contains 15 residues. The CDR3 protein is CASSFSGRALGEQFF. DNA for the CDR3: TGTGCCAGCAGCTTTAGCGGGAGGGCCCTCGGTGAGCAGTTCTTC. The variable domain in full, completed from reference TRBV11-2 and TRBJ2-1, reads EAGVAQSPRYKIIEKRQSVAFWCNPISGHATLYWYQQILGQGPKLLIQFQNNGVVDDSQLPKDRFSAERLKGVDSTLKIQPAKLEDSAVYLCASSFSGRALGEQFFGPGTRLTVL.

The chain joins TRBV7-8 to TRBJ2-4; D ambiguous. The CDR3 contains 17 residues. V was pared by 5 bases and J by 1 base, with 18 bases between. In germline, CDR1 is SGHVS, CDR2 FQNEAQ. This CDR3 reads CASSPKGPLRAKNIQYF. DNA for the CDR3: TGTGCCAGCAGCCCGAAGGGCCCGCTTCGGGCCAAAAACATTCAGTACTTC. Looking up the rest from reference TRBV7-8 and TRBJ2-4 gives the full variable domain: GAGVSQSPRYKVAKRGQDVALRCDPISGHVSLFWYQQALGQGPEFLTYFQNEAQLDKSGLPSDRFFAERPEGSVSTLKIQRTQQEDSAVYLCASSPKGPLRAKNIQYFGAGTRLSVL.

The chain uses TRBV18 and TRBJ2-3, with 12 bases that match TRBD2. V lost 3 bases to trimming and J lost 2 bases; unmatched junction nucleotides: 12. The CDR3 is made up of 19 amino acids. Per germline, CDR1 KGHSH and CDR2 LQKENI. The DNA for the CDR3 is TGTGCCAGCTCACCCGTCGCTCCGACTAGCGGGAGTATCACAGATACGCAGTATTTT. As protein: CASSPVAPTSGSITDTQYF.

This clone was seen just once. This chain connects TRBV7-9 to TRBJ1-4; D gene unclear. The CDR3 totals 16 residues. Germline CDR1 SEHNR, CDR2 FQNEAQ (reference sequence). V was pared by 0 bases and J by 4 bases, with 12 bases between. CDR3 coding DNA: TGTGCCAGCAGCTTAGCGTTCAGTCACCTTAATGAAAAACTGTTTTTT. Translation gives CASSLAFSHLNEKLFF.

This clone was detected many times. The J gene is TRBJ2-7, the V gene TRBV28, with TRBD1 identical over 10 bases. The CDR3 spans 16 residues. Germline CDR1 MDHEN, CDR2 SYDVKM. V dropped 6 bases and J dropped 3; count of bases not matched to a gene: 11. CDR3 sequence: CASSPPPTGGIYEQYF. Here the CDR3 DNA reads TGTGCCAGCAGCCCCCCCCCGACAGGGGGCATCTACGAGCAGTACTTC.

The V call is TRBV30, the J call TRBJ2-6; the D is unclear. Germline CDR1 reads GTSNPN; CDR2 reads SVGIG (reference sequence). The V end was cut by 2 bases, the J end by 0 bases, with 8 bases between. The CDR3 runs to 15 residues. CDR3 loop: CAWSKPRSGANVLTF. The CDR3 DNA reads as TGTGCCTGGAGTAAGCCCCGCTCTGGGGCCAACGTCCTGACTTTC. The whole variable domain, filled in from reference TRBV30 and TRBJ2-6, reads SQTIHQWPATLVQPVGSPLSLECTVEGTSNPNLYWYRQAAGRGLQLLFYSVGIGQISSEVPQNLSASRPQDRQFILSSKKLLLSDSGFYLCAWSKPRSGANVLTFGAGSRLTVL.

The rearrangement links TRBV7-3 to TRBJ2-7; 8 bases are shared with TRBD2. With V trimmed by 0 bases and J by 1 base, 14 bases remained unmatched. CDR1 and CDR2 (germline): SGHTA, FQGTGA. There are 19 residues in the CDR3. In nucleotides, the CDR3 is TGTGCCAGCAGCTTAACGGGACTAGTGGGAGGGCCGCTATCCTACGAGCAGTACTTC. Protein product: CASSLTGLVGGPLSYEQYF.